The 12 T cell receptor beta chains in this list originate from one sample, sequenced in a study of PD-1 blockade in mismatch repair-deficient tumors. Measured with immunoSEQ multiplex PCR; TCRdb has only the in-frame clones, and not every one. The repertoire has tens of thousands of clones, more than 80% of them found once; the top ten carry less than 6.5%. This specimen was peripheral blood, taken 44 weeks after starting pembrolizumab. The source of these receptors is an adult with mismatch repair-deficient cancer.

V is TRBV2 and J is TRBJ2-1; D unclear. V lost 3 bases to trimming and J lost 7 bases, with 13 bases between them. The CDR3 is 14 residues long. Germline CDR1 SNHLY, CDR2 FYNNEI. The CDR3 nucleotides read TGTGCCAGCAGTGAGCGCCTGCTTGGAAATGAGCAGTTCTTC. Amino acid sequence: CASSERLLGNEQFF.

The gene calls are TRBV7-3 and TRBJ1-5; 7 nucleotides match TRBD1. CDR1 is SGHTA, CDR2 FQGTGA, per germline. The CDR3 runs 14 residues. With 2 bases clipped from V and 7 bases from J, the junction kept 5 bases outside the gene matches. The CDR3 region has the DNA TGTGCCAGCAGCTTAGTAGGGGGCGGACAGCCCCAGCATTTT. This translates into CASSLVGGGQPQHF.

The gene calls are TRBV29-1 and TRBJ2-5; D gene uncertain. CDR1 is SQVTM, CDR2 ANQGSEA, per germline. The ends were cut back, 5 bases at V and 5 bases at J, with 15 bases in the middle. The CDR3 extends over 13 amino acids. CDR3 protein: CSVSLERWETQYF. As DNA, the CDR3 is TGCAGCGTTAGTCTAGAACGGTGGGAGACCCAGTACTTC.

The chain uses TRBV27 and TRBJ2-7; TRBD1 matches at 10 bases. V lost 4 bases to trimming and J lost 3 bases; unmatched junction nucleotides: 3. Germline values: CDR1 MNHEY, CDR2 SMNVEV (reference sequence). The CDR3 contains 14 residues. CDR3 sequence: CASSSRDRGYEQYF. The CDR3 nucleotides are TGTGCCAGCAGTTCCCGGGACAGGGGCTACGAGCAGTACTTC.

V usage is TRBV5-5 and J usage is TRBJ2-3; the D is unclear. Germline CDR1 SGHKS, CDR2 YYEKEE (reference sequence). This CDR3 spans 12 amino acids. V was pared by 0 bases and J by 11 bases, with 10 bases between. CDR3 bases: TGTGCCAGCAGCTTGGAGGGTTGGGGGCAGTATTTT. The encoded protein is CASSLEGWGQYF.

This clone was picked up a small number of times. V is TRBV5-6 and J is TRBJ1-5, with a tentative D call TRBD1 (5 bases). There are 14 residues in the CDR3. V lost 4 bases and J 4 bases, leaving 12 bases between the germline ends. The V gene's germline CDR1 is SGHDT and CDR2 YYEEEE. CDR3 sequence: CASSETGGNQPQHF. CDR3 nucleotide sequence: TGTGCCAGCAGCGAAACAGGTGGGAATCAGCCCCAGCATTTT. Based on the CDR3 plus reference TRBV5-6 and TRBJ1-5, the full variable domain is DAGVTQSPTHLIKTRGQQVTLRCSPKSGHDTVSWYQQALGQGPQFIFQYYEEEERQRGNFPDRFSGHQFPNYSSELNVNALLLGDSALYLCASSETGGNQPQHFGDGTRLSIL.

The chain combines TRBV6-5 with TRBJ1-1; weak D call: TRBD1 (5 bases). The CDR3 is made up of 15 amino acids. Germline V gene sequence: CDR1 MNHEY, CDR2 SVGAGI. The germline V and J ends were trimmed by 5 bases and 0 bases, with 13 bases remaining between them. The CDR3 DNA sequence: TGTGCCAGCAGTGGCCGACAGAACATGAACACTGAAGCTTTCTTT. Translation: CASSGRQNMNTEAFF.

This rearrangement joins TRBV10-2 to TRBJ2-5, with D unclear. This CDR3 has 13 residues. CDR1 is WSHSY and CDR2 is SAAADI in the germline V gene. V lost 1 base and J 5 bases, leaving 8 bases between the germline ends. CDR3 DNA: TGCGCCAGCAGTGAGTTGGGGTGGGAGACCCAGTACTTC. Amino acids: CASSELGWETQYF.

In its sample, this clone was seen once. This chain joins TRBV19 and TRBJ2-3, with 7 bases fitting TRBD2. CDR3 length: 14 amino acids. V trimming: 7 bases; J trimming: 9 bases; junction bases outside the gene matches: 13. Per germline, CDR1 LNHDA and CDR2 SQIVND (reference sequence). For the CDR3, the DNA is TGTGCCAGTATTTCGGGCGGGAGAGGGAGCACGCAGTATTTT. It translates to CASISGGRGSTQYF.

V and J are TRBV19 and TRBJ2-7; 11 bases align to TRBD2. Trimming at V came to 0 bases and at J to 2 bases, leaving 3 bases not matched to a gene. The CDR3 has 16 amino acids. CDR1 and CDR2 (germline): LNHDA, SQIVND (reference sequence). The CDR3 bases are TGTGCCAGTAGTATAGATACTAGCGGGAGCCCCTACGAGCAGTACTTC. This codes for CASSIDTSGSPYEQYF.

The chain recombines TRBV7-3 with TRBJ2-7, with D possibly TRBD2 on 6 matching bases. The CDR3 contains 15 residues. V lost 1 base, J lost 0 bases, and 10 bases lay in between. Looked up from germline, CDR1 is SGHTA and CDR2 is FQGTGA. The CDR3 loop is CASSLISGSSYEQYF. For the CDR3, the DNA is TGTGCCAGCAGCTTAATTAGCGGAAGCTCCTACGAGCAGTACTTC.

This chain links TRBV29-1 with TRBJ2-1; 8 nucleotides align to TRBD1. Losses at the gene ends were 6 bases for V and 7 bases for J; bases not matched to a gene: 2. There are 11 residues in the CDR3. Germline V lookup: CDR1 SQVTM, CDR2 ANQGSEA. CDR3 DNA: TGCAGCGTGAACAGGGGGAATGAGCAGTTCTTC. This encodes CSVNRGNEQFF.